The rows below give T cell receptor beta chains drawn from one sample of a study of regulatory T cells in long-lasting Graves disease. TCRdb reanalysed the multiplex PCR reads using MiXCR and keeps one entry per CDR3 protein. The sample consists of about 470,000 distinct CDR3 sequences, about 22% of them appearing once. The source material was peripheral blood mononuclear cells (PBMCs), sampled when the disease was refractory, from a patient treated with antithyroid drugs. These receptor sequences come from a female donor with Graves disease. Both conserved end residues are part of each CDR3. D genes are given only for firm matches. The size entry is marked missing in some rows and otherwise reads once, few, many or a size class.

J gene,V gene,D gene,clone size,CDR3 DNA,CDR3 protein
TRBJ1-1,TRBV6-1,.,many,TGTGCCAGCAGTGAATGGAGGGCCCCGGCTGAAGCTTTCTTT,CASSEWRAPAEAFF
TRBJ2-5,TRBV7-2,.,many,TGTGCCAGCAGCTTAGACCCCGAAGAGACCCAGTACTTC,CASSLDPEETQYF
TRBJ2-7,TRBV16,.,few,TGTGCCAGCAGCCAAAGGTCAGGGTCCTACGAGCAGTACTTC,CASSQRSGSYEQYF
TRBJ1-6,TRBV28,.,many,TGTGCCAGCAGCAGGAGACGATCGGTTTCACCCCTCCACTTT,CASSRRRSVSPLHF
TRBJ2-1,TRBV2,.,many,TGTGCCAGCAGGGAGGGGGGGCGTGCCAATGAGCAGTTCTTC,CASREGGRANEQFF
TRBJ1-4,TRBV7-9,TRBD1,.,TGTGCCAGCAGCGGTTACAGGGGAGCGAGTGAAAAACTGTTTTTT,CASSGYRGASEKLFF
TRBJ2-5,TRBV7-3,TRBD2,.,TGTGCCAGCAGCCGGACTAGCGGGAATAGGGAGACCCAGTACTTC,CASSRTSGNRETQYF
TRBJ2-7,TRBV28,.,many,TGTGCCAGCAGCTCACAGGGCTCCTACGAGCAGTACTTC,CASSSQGSYEQYF
TRBJ1-2,TRBV10-3,.,many,TGTGCCATCAGTGAGCGGACCGGGACAACAGATGGCTATGGCTACACCTTC,CAISERTGTTDGYGYTF
TRBJ2-4,TRBV28,.,many,TGTGCCAGCAGCCGCCCCCTCGCCAAAAACATTCAGTACTTC,CASSRPLAKNIQYF